This record looks at one T cell receptor beta chain sequence and its context. Antigen unknown. The germline CDR1 and CDR2 sequences are LNHNV and YYDKDF (reference sequence). Trimming left V 0 bases short and J 2 bases short, with 13 bases between. This CDR3 contains 16 residues. This sample stems from a study of cytomegalovirus exposure and HLA in healthy donors. General study results and limits: Reportedly, cytomegalovirus status was diagnosed with high sensitivity and specificity.

The protocol was immunoSEQ multiplex PCR, while the TCRdb copy is restricted to in-frame clones and leaves out a portion. The sample shows roughly 330,000 clones, roughly 87% of them seen only once. The receptor's source is a woman aged 25-40 years in good health and CMV-seropositive. V usage is TRBV15 and J usage is TRBJ1-1; D call uncertain. The sample consisted of PBMCs. DNA of the CDR3: TGTGCCACCAGCAGAGACGTCCCGCGGGTTAACACTGAAGCTTTCTTT. As protein: CATSRDVPRVNTEAFF.